The 16 T cell receptor beta chains given below trace back to one sample, sequenced in a study of CD4+ T cells in melanoma. Profiled with immunoSEQ multiplex PCR; TCRdb holds only in-frame clones, not every one. The sample lists roughly 110,000 clones, about 90% occurring once. Sequencing input: peripheral blood. Receptors were obtained from a human donor with melanoma.

The rearrangement uses TRBV28 and TRBJ2-3; D may be TRBD2 (5 bases). The CDR3 loop spans 15 amino acids. Germline values: CDR1 MDHEN, CDR2 SYDVKM. V was shortened by 2 bases and J by 2 bases, with 11 bases between the two germline ends. CDR3 in DNA: TGTGCCAGCAGTTTACCGAGGGAACTCACAGATACGCAGTATTTT. Translating gives CASSLPRELTDTQYF.

This chain uses TRBV7-3 with TRBJ2-5; 7 nucleotides align to TRBD2. The CDR3 sequence is 14 residues long. Unmatched junction bases numbered 5, after V lost 2 bases and J lost 5 bases. Looked up from germline, CDR1 is SGHTA and CDR2 is FQGTGA. The CDR3 protein is CASSLWAGVETQYF. The CDR3 DNA sequence: TGTGCCAGCAGCTTATGGGCGGGAGTGGAGACCCAGTACTTC.

This chain links TRBV9 with TRBJ2-5; 9 bases map to TRBD2. CDR3 length: 14 amino acids. V was clipped by 3 bases and J by 5 bases; unmatched bases: 5. Germline lookup yields CDR1 SGDLS and CDR2 YYNGEE. The CDR3 is CASSDPGLAETQYF. For the CDR3, the DNA is TGTGCCAGCAGCGACCCGGGACTAGCCGAGACCCAGTACTTC.

Points on this clone: Other DNA sequences in this specimen translate into the identical CDR3. The rearrangement links TRBV28 to TRBJ2-7; a possible D gene is TRBD2 (6 bases). Trimming removed 2 bases from V and 1 base from J, with 12 bases in between. The CDR3 is 15 amino acids. CDR1 and CDR2 (germline): MDHEN, SYDVKM. CDR3 nucleotide sequence: TGTGCCAGCAGTTTACTGGCCGGAGGGTCCTACGAGCAGTACTTC. Translation: CASSLLAGGSYEQYF.

The gene calls are TRBV7-2 and TRBJ1-2; D may be TRBD1 (6 bases). Germline V gene sequence: CDR1 SGHTA, CDR2 FQGNSA. Trimming took 2 bases from V and 0 from J, leaving 13 bases between them. This CDR3 spans 16 amino acids. CDR3 DNA sequence: TGTGCCAGCAGCTTAATCGGCACAGGGACTAACTATGGCTACACCTTC. Protein sequence: CASSLIGTGTNYGYTF.

The chain is built from TRBV7-2 and TRBJ2-3; 7 positions agree with TRBD1. The germline CDR1 and CDR2 sequences are SGHTA and FQGNSA. V was clipped by 5 bases and J by 2 bases; unmatched bases: 4. The CDR3 is made up of 14 amino acids. The CDR3 loop is CASSLGQHTDTQYF. The CDR3 DNA reads TGTGCCAGCAGCCTGGGACAGCACACAGATACGCAGTATTTT.

V usage is TRBV19 and J usage is TRBJ2-3, with TRBD2 matching 9 bases. V was clipped by 6 bases and J by 1 base; unmatched bases: 8. The germline gives CDR1 LNHDA, CDR2 SQIVND (reference sequence). This CDR3 comprises 16 residues. The chain's CDR3 is CASSPGTSSGTDTQYF. CDR3 coding DNA: TGTGCCAGTAGCCCCGGGACTAGCTCGGGCACAGATACGCAGTATTTT.

V and J are TRBV4-3 and TRBJ1-1; D might be TRBD1 (5 bases). Trimming left V 0 bases short and J 5 bases short, with 13 bases between. This CDR3 region has 15 residues. The germline CDR1 and CDR2 sequences are LGHNA and YSLEER. The CDR3 reads CASSQDLGLETEAFF. CDR3 DNA: TGCGCCAGCAGCCAAGATTTGGGGCTAGAGACTGAAGCTTTCTTT.

The chain employs TRBV9 and TRBJ2-2, with D possibly being TRBD2 (6 bases). The CDR3 length is 13 residues. Trimming cost V 5 bases and J 5 bases, with 10 bases left between them. Germline V lookup: CDR1 SGDLS, CDR2 YYNGEE. The CDR3 is CASRGRETGELFF. CDR3 in DNA: TGTGCCAGCAGGGGGCGGGAAACCGGGGAGCTGTTTTTT.

The chain has TRBV9 and TRBJ2-5; D tentatively fits TRBD1 or TRBD2 (5 bases each). Germline CDR1 is SGDLS and CDR2 is YYNGEE. V lost 4 bases and J lost 4, with 11 bases in between. The CDR3 is 13 amino acids. The CDR3 loop reads CASSFAGGETQYF. CDR3 DNA: TGTGCCAGCAGCTTTGCTGGGGGAGAGACCCAGTACTTC.

The chain uses TRBV18 and TRBJ2-6, with D tentatively TRBD1 or TRBD2 (6 bases each). There are 16 residues in the CDR3. The germline V gene has CDR1 KGHSH and CDR2 LQKENI. V lost 1 base and J lost 1, with 8 bases in between. The CDR3 protein is CASSPQGGSGANVLTF. CDR3 DNA sequence: TGTGCCAGCTCACCACAAGGGGGGTCTGGGGCCAACGTCCTGACTTTC.

This clone was counted a few times. The V call is TRBV7-8, the J call TRBJ2-1; TRBD2 is a possible D gene (6 bases). Germline V gene data show CDR1 as SGHVS and CDR2 as FQNEAQ. This CDR3 comprises 13 residues. Trimming removed 1 base from V and 11 bases from J, with 12 bases in between. The CDR3 protein is CASSLEEGVQQFF. The DNA of the CDR3 is TGTGCCAGCAGCTTAGAGGAGGGAGTTCAGCAGTTCTTC.

The chain recombines TRBV7-9 with TRBJ2-7; D is perhaps TRBD1 (6 bases). V was cut by 1 base and J by 0 bases, with 19 bases left in between. Looked up from germline, CDR1 is SEHNR and CDR2 is FQNEAQ (reference sequence). CDR3 size: 18 residues. The CDR3 region is CASSLGDTGPPSSYEQYF. The DNA for the CDR3 is TGTGCCAGCAGCTTAGGGGACACTGGGCCGCCGAGCTCCTACGAGCAGTACTTC.

This clone has just one count. This chain uses TRBV10-3 with TRBJ1-1; D possibly corresponds to TRBD1 (6 bases). Per germline, CDR1 ENHRY and CDR2 SYGVKD. CDR3 length: 14 amino acids. Trimming shortened V by 8 bases and J by 1 base, and 14 bases separated the two germline ends. In DNA form, the CDR3 reads TGTGCCATCCGAGAGACAGGAGGGAACACTGAAGCTTTCTTT. Amino acids: CAIRETGGNTEAFF.

The gene calls are TRBV27 and TRBJ1-2; D gene uncertain. Trimming took 3 bases from V and 2 from J, leaving 10 bases between them. CDR1 is MNHEY and CDR2 is SMNVEV in the germline V gene (reference sequence). The CDR3 spans 14 residues. CDR3 DNA sequence: TGTGCCAGCAGTTTCTCGGCCCCCAACTATGGCTACACCTTC. Protein sequence: CASSFSAPNYGYTF.

This chain joins TRBV19 and TRBJ2-3; D gene uncertain. The ends were cut back, 0 bases at V and 5 bases at J, with 6 bases in the middle. CDR1 is LNHDA and CDR2 is SQIVND in the germline V gene (reference sequence). CDR3 size: 13 residues. The CDR3 spells CASSIELGDTQYF. CDR3 in DNA: TGTGCCAGTAGTATAGAGCTCGGAGATACGCAGTATTTT. The whole variable domain, filled in from reference TRBV19 and TRBJ2-3, reads DGGITQSPKYLFRKEGQNVTLSCEQNLNHDAMYWYRQDPGQGLRLIYYSQIVNDFQKGDIAEGYSVSREKKESFPLTVTSAQKNPTAFYLCASSIELGDTQYFGPGTRLTVL.